The clone carrying this TCR beta chain was picked up a small number of times. One entry per CDR3 protein results from TCRdb running MiXCR on the 5' RACE reads. The sample carries about 890,000 distinct CDR3 sequences, more than 9% recorded once. This sample is part of a study of identical twins. The V gene lost 0 bases and the J gene lost 9 bases, with 15 bases spanning the gap. CDR1 is LNHNV, CDR2 YYDKDF, per germline (reference sequence). This CDR3 spans 15 amino acids. These data were also reused for a study on yellow fever vaccine responses in identical twins. That work adds: Reported findings indicate that twins' vaccine T cell responses seemed partially convergent, partially personalized.

Sequencing was carried out using PBMCs. This clonotype originated in a woman between 18 and 29 years old in good health. The chain uses TRBV15 and TRBJ2-1, with D hard to call. CDR3 DNA: TGTGCCACCAGCAGAGAACTAATTGGTTCGGGTGAGCAGTTCTTC. Translating it yields CATSRELIGSGEQFF.